The 20 T cell receptor beta chains below were found in one sample sequenced in a study of CXCR3-negative and CXCR3-positive naive CD8 T cells. The antigens for these receptors are not known. Carrying UMI labels, the TRB cDNA libraries were prepared through 5' RACE. TCRdb re-called the 5' RACE reads and shows each CDR3 protein once, DNA omitted. The sample holds about 130,000 distinct CDR3 sequences. General study results and limits: More hydrophobic TRB CDR3s were found in CXCR3-positive naive cells than in CXCR3-negative naive cells.

Sequencing was carried out using naive CXCR3+ CD8+ T cells from blood. Subset: CD45RO-CCR7+CD27+CD95- naive CD8+ T cells expressing CXCR3 (TNR3+). These TCRs come from a human donor in good health. Some clones in this sample may be carry-over from other donors' samples.

CDR3 amino acids: CASSPPSRTRYTF. This chain joins TRBV9 and TRBJ1-2; TCRdb names TRBD1, which stays unverified in the absence of DNA. The CDR3 is 13 residues long. Per the germline V gene, CDR1 is SGDLS and CDR2 is YYNGEE.

The chain joins TRBV4-1 to TRBJ2-1; TCRdb names TRBD1, which stays unverified in the absence of DNA. Germline V lookup: CDR1 MGHRA, CDR2 YSYEKL. This CDR3 contains 15 residues. CDR3 sequence reads: CASRGGTATLSEQFF.

The chain links TRBV10-3 to TRBJ2-2; TCRdb proposes TRBD2, but this gene call is untestable without DNA. This CDR3 has 18 residues. The V gene's germline CDR1 is ENHRY and CDR2 SYGVKD. The chain's CDR3 is CAISETWTSGGPGGELFF.

The chain uses TRBV12-3 or TRBV12-4 and TRBJ2-7; TCRdb returns TRBD2, unconfirmable since there is no DNA. There are 12 residues in the CDR3. CDR3 loop: CASGLASDWQYF.

V gene TRBV6-2 or TRBV6-3 combines with J gene TRBJ2-7. The germline gives CDR1 MNHEY, CDR2 SVGEGT. The CDR3 length is 14 residues. The CDR3 sequence is CASSYSTLTYEQYF.

This chain connects TRBV11-2 to TRBJ2-7; TCRdb selects TRBD1, and the lack of DNA leaves this call unchecked. Germline CDR1 SGHAT, CDR2 FQNNGV. The CDR3 totals 16 residues. The CDR3 here is CASSLDSRLGVDEQYF.

The chain joins TRBV9 to TRBJ2-1; TCRdb outputs TRBD1, but without DNA this stays unchecked. Looked up from germline, CDR1 is SGDLS and CDR2 is YYNGEE. This CDR3 has 13 residues. CDR3 region: CASSATGYNEQFF.

This rearrangement joins TRBV28 to TRBJ1-4; TCRdb selects TRBD1, and the lack of DNA leaves this call unchecked. Germline V gene data show CDR1 as MDHEN and CDR2 as SYDVKM. The CDR3 contains 15 residues. CDR3 sequence: CASSLVPGGNEKLFF.

CDR3 loop: CASSLPLAGGAYEQYF. This rearrangement joins TRBV5-1 to TRBJ2-7; the D call from TCRdb, TRBD2, cannot be confirmed without DNA. The CDR3 consists of 16 residues. Germline assignment: CDR1 SGHRS and CDR2 YFSETQ.

The rearrangement uses TRBV6-2 or TRBV6-3 and TRBJ2-3; TCRdb's D call, TRBD2, is unchecked because there is no DNA. Germline V CDR1 and CDR2: MNHEY, SVGEGT. This CDR3 has 20 amino acids. The CDR3 loop reads CASSSPGLAALTPGTDTQYF.

This chain joins TRBV7-9 and TRBJ2-5. The CDR3 is made up of 15 amino acids. Germline assignment: CDR1 SEHNR and CDR2 FQNEAQ (reference sequence). The CDR3 loop is CASSLAAASAETQYF.

The genes are TRBV20-1 and TRBJ2-1; no DNA is available, so the TRBD1 call from TCRdb remains unchecked. This CDR3 region has 15 residues. The germline V gene has CDR1 DFQATT and CDR2 SNEGSKA (reference sequence). The CDR3 region is CSARFPGQGIWEQFF.

The V call is TRBV4-3, the J call TRBJ1-1; TCRdb lists TRBD1, though no DNA is available to test this call. The CDR3 totals 16 residues. CDR1 and CDR2 (germline): LGHNA, YSLEER. Here the CDR3 reads CASSQVGRVIYTEAFF.

This chain joins TRBV12-3 or TRBV12-4 and TRBJ1-1; lacking DNA, the TRBD1 call made by TCRdb goes unchecked. This CDR3 region has 14 residues. CDR3 in amino acids: CASSFRDLGGEAFF.

The CDR3 loop is CASSLVIPSEQYF. V is TRBV5-5 and J is TRBJ2-7. CDR3 length: 13 amino acids. The germline V gene encodes CDR1 SGHKS and CDR2 YYEKEE (reference sequence).

The V call is TRBV10-3, the J call TRBJ2-1; TCRdb names TRBD2, which stays unverified in the absence of DNA. Germline V lookup: CDR1 ENHRY, CDR2 SYGVKD. The length of the CDR3 is 15 residues. The CDR3 here is CAISPTSGGANEQFF.

V gene TRBV7-9 combines with J gene TRBJ1-3. The CDR3 runs to 14 residues. Germline V gene sequence: CDR1 SEHNR, CDR2 FQNEAQ (reference sequence). CDR3 region: CASSFETSGNTIYF. The whole variable domain, remainder taken from reference TRBV7-9 and TRBJ1-3, is DTGVSQNPRHKITKRGQNVTFRCDPISEHNRLYWYRQTLGQGPEFLTYFQNEAQLEKSRLLSDRFSAERPKGSFSTLEIQRTEQGDSAMYLCASSFETSGNTIYFGEGSWLTVV.

The V gene is TRBV5-6, the J gene TRBJ2-2; the D gene TCRdb calls, TRBD1, cannot be checked with no DNA. Germline V CDR1 and CDR2: SGHDT, YYEEEE. The CDR3 totals 16 residues. CDR3 amino acids: CASSLAGTGVAGELFF.

The chain carries TRBV7-9 and TRBJ2-2; the TCRdb call, TRBD1, lacks DNA for checking. The CDR3 covers 15 residues. Germline loops: CDR1 SEHNR, CDR2 FQNEAQ (reference sequence). The CDR3 sequence is CASSEEQGYTGELFF.

This chain links TRBV29-1 with TRBJ2-7. The germline V gene has CDR1 SQVTM and CDR2 ANQGSEA. This CDR3 contains 14 residues. The CDR3 is CSVEDGGNPYEQYF.